The rows below give T cell receptor beta chains drawn from one sample of a study of cytomegalovirus exposure and HLA in healthy donors. Produced via immunoSEQ multiplex PCR; TCRdb's table is partial and in-frame only. The sample comprises roughly 240,000 clones, 70% to 90% of which are singletons, and 0.2% to 0.25% rests with the top ten. The sequencing sample was made of PBMCs. These receptors all come from a girl aged 2 to 9 in good health and CMV-seronegative. Both conserved end residues are part of each CDR3. The D gene is left open where the match is weak. Clone size is not always given. Where it is, it says once, few, many or a class for expanded clones.

clone size: NA; D gene: TRBD1; J gene: TRBJ1-2; V gene: TRBV19; CDR3 protein: CASSTPGQGDGYTF; CDR3 DNA: TGTGCCAGTAGTACACCGGGACAGGGGGATGGCTACACCTTC
clone size: NA; D gene: NA; J gene: TRBJ1-3; V gene: TRBV19; CDR3 protein: CASSFETGSGNTIYF; CDR3 DNA: TGTGCCAGTAGTTTCGAGACAGGCTCTGGAAACACCATATATTTT
clone size: NA; D gene: NA; J gene: TRBJ1-4; V gene: TRBV18; CDR3 protein: CASSPLDSMQKLFF; CDR3 DNA: TGTGCCAGCTCACCACTAGACAGTATGCAAAAACTGTTTTTT
clone size: NA; D gene: NA; J gene: TRBJ1-6; V gene: TRBV7-9; CDR3 protein: CASSLAHGSSYNSPLHF; CDR3 DNA: TGTGCCAGCAGCTTAGCGCACGGGAGCTCCTATAATTCACCCCTCCACTTT
clone size: NA; D gene: NA; J gene: TRBJ2-1; V gene: TRBV5-4; CDR3 protein: CASSFTRDSSYNEQFF; CDR3 DNA: TGTGCCAGCAGCTTTACTCGGGACTCCTCCTACAATGAGCAGTTCTTC
clone size: once; D gene: NA; J gene: TRBJ2-1; V gene: TRBV4-1; CDR3 protein: CASRRGGSYNEQFF; CDR3 DNA: TGCGCCAGCAGACGGGGAGGTTCTTACAATGAGCAGTTCTTC
clone size: NA; D gene: NA; J gene: TRBJ2-1; V gene: TRBV6-4; CDR3 protein: CASSETSHTYNEQFF; CDR3 DNA: TGTGCCAGCAGTGAAACTAGTCACACCTACAATGAGCAGTTCTTC
clone size: NA; D gene: TRBD2; J gene: TRBJ2-3; V gene: TRBV5-5; CDR3 protein: CASSSRLATSTDTQYF; CDR3 DNA: TGTGCCAGCAGCTCTAGACTAGCGACTAGCACAGATACGCAGTATTTT
clone size: once; D gene: NA; J gene: TRBJ2-7; V gene: TRBV6-6; CDR3 protein: CASSLTGFEQYF; CDR3 DNA: TGTGCCAGCAGTCTCACAGGTTTCGAGCAGTACTTC
clone size: NA; D gene: NA; J gene: TRBJ2-3; V gene: TRBV5-8; CDR3 protein: CASILDRSNTDTQYF; CDR3 DNA: TGTGCCAGCATCCTCGACAGATCGAACACAGATACGCAGTATTTT
clone size: NA; D gene: NA; J gene: TRBJ2-2; V gene: TRBV15; CDR3 protein: CATSREQNTGELFF; CDR3 DNA: TGTGCCACCAGCAGAGAACAGAACACCGGGGAGCTGTTTTTT
clone size: NA; D gene: NA; J gene: TRBJ1-5; V gene: TRBV6-5; CDR3 protein: CASSYNLQGNQPQHF; CDR3 DNA: TGTGCCAGCAGTTACAACCTCCAGGGCAATCAGCCCCAGCATTTT
clone size: few; D gene: NA; J gene: TRBJ2-7; V gene: TRBV29-1; CDR3 protein: CSVGGQTVGEQYF; CDR3 DNA: TGCAGCGTGGGGGGACAGACCGTCGGCGAGCAGTACTTC
clone size: NA; D gene: NA; J gene: TRBJ2-7; V gene: TRBV30; CDR3 protein: CAWEDREGYEQYF; CDR3 DNA: TGTGCCTGGGAGGACAGGGAGGGCTACGAGCAGTACTTC
clone size: NA; D gene: NA; J gene: TRBJ1-2; V gene: TRBV29-1; CDR3 protein: CSVGYNGYTF; CDR3 DNA: TGCAGCGTTGGTTATAATGGCTACACCTTC
clone size: NA; D gene: NA; J gene: TRBJ2-1; V gene: TRBV29-1; CDR3 protein: CSVRGANIYNEQFF; CDR3 DNA: TGCAGCGTTCGGGGGGCGAATATCTACAATGAGCAGTTCTTC
clone size: NA; D gene: NA; J gene: TRBJ2-7; V gene: TRBV7-2; CDR3 protein: CASSLSSAGYEQYF; CDR3 DNA: TGTGCCAGCAGCTTATCGTCCGCGGGGTACGAGCAGTACTTC
clone size: NA; D gene: NA; J gene: TRBJ2-1; V gene: TRBV1; CDR3 protein: CTSSRTSGGDNEQFF; CDR3 DNA: TGCACCAGCAGTCGGACTAGCGGGGGTGATAATGAGCAGTTCTTC
clone size: NA; D gene: NA; J gene: TRBJ2-4; V gene: TRBV7-9; CDR3 protein: CASSLAGDKNIQYF; CDR3 DNA: TGTGCCAGCAGCTTAGCAGGGGATAAAAACATTCAGTACTTC
clone size: NA; D gene: TRBD1; J gene: TRBJ1-5; V gene: TRBV6-1; CDR3 protein: CASSGQGRNQPQHF; CDR3 DNA: TGTGCCAGCAGTGGACAGGGTCGAAATCAGCCCCAGCATTTT
clone size: NA; D gene: NA; J gene: TRBJ2-5; V gene: TRBV19; CDR3 protein: CASSISGEETQYF; CDR3 DNA: TGTGCCAGTAGTATCTCGGGGGAAGAGACCCAGTACTTC
clone size: NA; D gene: TRBD1; J gene: TRBJ1-2; V gene: TRBV5-1; CDR3 protein: CASSLTGGGYTF; CDR3 DNA: TGCGCCAGCAGCTTGACAGGGGGCGGCTACACCTTC
clone size: few; D gene: TRBD1; J gene: TRBJ2-1; V gene: TRBV7-6; CDR3 protein: CASSLAGTGPYNEQFF; CDR3 DNA: TGTGCCAGCAGCTTAGCCGGGACAGGGCCCTACAATGAGCAGTTCTTC
clone size: NA; D gene: TRBD2; J gene: TRBJ2-7; V gene: TRBV12-5; CDR3 protein: CASGLGLTSGIDVGTYEQYF; CDR3 DNA: TGTGCTAGTGGTTTGGGTCTGACTAGCGGGATCGATGTAGGAACCTACGAGCAGTACTTC
clone size: NA; D gene: TRBD2; J gene: TRBJ2-7; V gene: TRBV27; CDR3 protein: CASGGLTPYEQYF; CDR3 DNA: TGTGCCAGCGGGGGACTAACCCCCTACGAGCAGTACTTC
clone size: NA; D gene: TRBD1; J gene: TRBJ2-3; V gene: TRBV18; CDR3 protein: CASSPKQGPSTDTQYF; CDR3 DNA: TGTGCCAGCTCACCGAAACAGGGGCCAAGCACAGATACGCAGTATTTT
clone size: NA; D gene: TRBD2; J gene: TRBJ2-5; V gene: TRBV7-7; CDR3 protein: CASSLAPSGGPETQYF; CDR3 DNA: TGTGCCAGCAGCTTAGCTCCTAGCGGGGGGCCGGAGACCCAGTACTTC
clone size: NA; D gene: TRBD1; J gene: TRBJ1-2; V gene: TRBV4-1; CDR3 protein: CASSQPPDRGSMGYTF; CDR3 DNA: TGCGCCAGCAGCCAACCTCCGGACAGGGGAAGTATGGGCTACACCTTC